The entry below describes one T cell receptor beta chain. This sample stems from a study of blood T cell repertoires in COVID-19. Overall study context: Spain, Italy and the United States supplied samples that represented acute and convalescent COVID-19.

The method was immunoSEQ multiplex PCR; TCRdb's version includes in-frame clones alone and lacks a portion of them. The sample includes over 9,500 clones, roughly 79% of them seen just once. The CDR3 is 20 residues long. Germline V gene lookup returns CDR1 LNHDA and CDR2 SQIVND (reference sequence). V trimming: 5 bases; J trimming: 1 base; junction bases outside the gene matches: 17. V is TRBV19 and J is TRBJ1-5; TRBD1 matches at 10 bases. The sequence was collected from a human donor in a cohort sampled during active COVID-19. The sample was peripheral blood. This chain's CDR3 is CASSRKAGTGAALSNQPQHF. CDR3 nucleotide sequence: TGTGCCAGTAGTCGCAAAGCCGGGACAGGGGCCGCCCTAAGCAATCAGCCCCAGCATTTT.